These 10 T cell receptor beta chains share one sample of origin, sequenced in a study of cytomegalovirus exposure and HLA in healthy donors. PCR involved 60 Vbeta and 13 Jbeta primers. Generated by immunoSEQ multiplex PCR, the TCRdb table keeps only in-frame clones and is missing some. The sample carries about 130,000 clones, about four fifths recorded once. Sequenced: PBMCs. These receptors came from a woman between 35 and 50 years old in good health and CMV-seronegative.

J is TRBJ2-2 and V is TRBV19; D perhaps matches TRBD2 (5 bases). Germline CDR1 and CDR2: LNHDA and SQIVND (reference sequence). Trimming cost V 3 bases and J 7 bases, with 12 bases left between them. The CDR3 has 14 amino acids. CDR3 nucleotide sequence: TGTGCCAGTAGTATTAGAGTAGCGATCGGGGAGCTGTTTTTT. Its protein is CASSIRVAIGELFF.

The chain uses TRBV7-2 and TRBJ1-1; D is perhaps TRBD1 (5 bases). Germline assignment: CDR1 SGHTA and CDR2 FQGNSA. V was clipped by 5 bases and J by 10 bases, with 14 bases between them. The CDR3 is 12 residues long. The CDR3 loop reads CASSPVGRGAFF. Here the CDR3 DNA reads TGTGCCAGCAGCCCTGTGGGGCGTGGAGCTTTCTTT.

This clone appeared a single time. This chain joins TRBV6-5 and TRBJ1-1; D is unresolved. Trimming removed 5 bases from V and 3 bases from J, with 10 bases in between. Germline loops: CDR1 MNHEY, CDR2 SVGAGI. This CDR3 contains 13 residues. Written as DNA, the CDR3 is TGTGCCAGCAGTGGTGTCCGGGACACTGAAGCTTTCTTT. It is translated as CASSGVRDTEAFF.

The chain uses TRBV5-1 and TRBJ1-5, with D uncertain. Trimming took off 0 bases at V and 4 bases at J, with 5 bases between the two ends. Per germline, CDR1 SGHRS and CDR2 YFSETQ. CDR3 size: 13 residues. The CDR3 loop reads CASSLGANQPQHF. The DNA for the CDR3 is TGCGCCAGCAGCTTGGGGGCGAATCAGCCCCAGCATTTT.

The chain links TRBV11-1 to TRBJ2-7, with 11 nucleotides matching TRBD2. Germline V CDR1 and CDR2: SGHAT, FQDESV (reference sequence). The CDR3 loop spans 15 amino acids. The junction had 3 bases not matched to a gene; V was cut back by 3 bases and J by 2 bases. Written as DNA, the CDR3 is TGTGCCAGCAGCTTGTTAGCGGGGGGGCCCTACGAGCAGTACTTC. It specifies CASSLLAGGPYEQYF.

This clone was picked up a small number of times. The CDR3 loop reads CASSELPTAPDTQYF. The CDR3 DNA is TGTGCCAGCAGTGAACTACCGACAGCACCCGATACGCAGTATTTT. The rearrangement links TRBV6-1 to TRBJ2-3; TRBD1 is a possible D gene (5 bases). Germline-derived CDR1 and CDR2 are MNHNS and SASEGT. V was pared by 2 bases and J by 6 bases, with 15 bases between. This CDR3 is built from 15 residues.

The genes are TRBV4-1 and TRBJ2-1, with unresolved D. The length of the CDR3 is 14 residues. Germline V gives CDR1 MGHRA, CDR2 YSYEKL. V lost 4 bases and J lost 7, with 14 bases in between. The CDR3 bases are TGCGCCAGCAGCCGAAAGAGGTCGGAGAATGAGCAGTTCTTC. Translation gives CASSRKRSENEQFF.

The rearrangement uses TRBV6-5 and TRBJ1-4, with a tentative D call TRBD1 (5 bases). The CDR3 is 14 residues long. V was trimmed by 10 bases and J by 8 bases, leaving 20 bases between them. Per germline, CDR1 MNHEY and CDR2 SVGAGI. This chain's CDR3 is CATSRGGWGEKLFF. The CDR3 DNA reads TGTGCCACCTCCCGGGGGGGGTGGGGGGAAAAACTGTTTTTT.

This chain uses TRBV2 with TRBJ2-5; maybe TRBD1 (6 bases). The V and J ends lost 1 base and 3 bases respectively, with 18 bases between them. The CDR3 is made up of 17 amino acids. CDR1 SNHLY and CDR2 FYNNEI come from the germline V gene. The CDR3 protein is CASSEELRAAGEETQYF. CDR3 coding DNA: TGTGCCAGCAGTGAAGAACTGAGAGCGGCAGGGGAAGAGACCCAGTACTTC.

This clone turned up a few times. V and J are TRBV6-1 and TRBJ1-1; the D is unclear. The V gene's germline CDR1 is MNHNS and CDR2 SASEGT. This CDR3 spans 15 amino acids. V lost 4 bases and J lost 6, with 18 bases in between. The CDR3, as DNA: TGTGCCAGCAGTGGATTCCCGTCGACCGGGGCTGAAGCTTTCTTT. It is translated as CASSGFPSTGAEAFF.